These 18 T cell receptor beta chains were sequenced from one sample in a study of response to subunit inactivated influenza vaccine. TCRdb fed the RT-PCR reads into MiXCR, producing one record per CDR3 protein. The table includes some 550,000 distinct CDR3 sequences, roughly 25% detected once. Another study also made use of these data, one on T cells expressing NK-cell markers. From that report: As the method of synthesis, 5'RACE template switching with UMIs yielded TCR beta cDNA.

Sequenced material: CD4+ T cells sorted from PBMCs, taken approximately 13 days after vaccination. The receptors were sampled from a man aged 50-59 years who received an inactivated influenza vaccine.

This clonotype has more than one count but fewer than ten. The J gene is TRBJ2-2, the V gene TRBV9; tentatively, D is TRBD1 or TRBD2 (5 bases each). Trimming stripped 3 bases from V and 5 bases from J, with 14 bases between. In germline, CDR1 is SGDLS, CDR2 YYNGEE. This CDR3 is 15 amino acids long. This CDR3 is CASSEGTPRTGELFF. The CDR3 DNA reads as TGTGCCAGCAGCGAGGGGACCCCGAGAACCGGGGAGCTGTTTTTT. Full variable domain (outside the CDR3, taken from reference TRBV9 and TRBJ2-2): DSGVTQTPKHLITATGQRVTLRCSPRSGDLSVYWYQQSLDQGLQFLIQYYNGEERAKGNILERFSAQQFPDLHSELNLSSLELGDSALYFCASSEGTPRTGELFFGEGSRLTVL.

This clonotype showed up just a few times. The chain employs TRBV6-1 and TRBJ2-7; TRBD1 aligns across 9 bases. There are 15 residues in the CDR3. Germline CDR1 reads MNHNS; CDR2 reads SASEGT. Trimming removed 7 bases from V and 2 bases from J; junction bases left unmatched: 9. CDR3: CASKDRGRLTYEQYF. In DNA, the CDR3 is TGTGCCAGCAAAGACAGGGGGAGACTTACCTACGAGCAGTACTTC.

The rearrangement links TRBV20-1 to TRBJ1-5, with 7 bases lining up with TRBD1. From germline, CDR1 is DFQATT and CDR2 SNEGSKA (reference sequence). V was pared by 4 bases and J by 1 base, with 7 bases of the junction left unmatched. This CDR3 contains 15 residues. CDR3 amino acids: CSATADRSSNQPQHF. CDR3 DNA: TGCAGTGCTACGGCGGACAGGTCGAGCAATCAGCCCCAGCATTTT.

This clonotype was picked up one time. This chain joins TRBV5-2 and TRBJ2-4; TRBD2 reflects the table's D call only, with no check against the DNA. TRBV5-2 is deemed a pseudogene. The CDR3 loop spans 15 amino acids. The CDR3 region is CAMGLGPSGNIIQYF. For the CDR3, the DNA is TGTGCCATGGGCCTCGGGCCTAGCGGGAATATCATTCAGTACTTC.

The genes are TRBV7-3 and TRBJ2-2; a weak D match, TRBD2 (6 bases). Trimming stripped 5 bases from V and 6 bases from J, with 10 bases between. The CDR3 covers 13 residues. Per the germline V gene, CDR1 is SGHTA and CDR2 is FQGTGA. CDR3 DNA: TGTGCCAGCAGCCCCACGGGGGCCGGGGAGCTGTTTTTT. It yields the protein CASSPTGAGELFF.

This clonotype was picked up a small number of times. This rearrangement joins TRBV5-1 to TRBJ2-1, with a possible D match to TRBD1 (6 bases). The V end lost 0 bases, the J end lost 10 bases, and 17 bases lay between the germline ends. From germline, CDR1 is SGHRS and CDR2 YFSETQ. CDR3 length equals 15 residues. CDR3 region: CASSLGQAAIEEQFF. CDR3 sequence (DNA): TGCGCCAGCAGCTTGGGACAGGCCGCTATCGAAGAGCAGTTCTTC.

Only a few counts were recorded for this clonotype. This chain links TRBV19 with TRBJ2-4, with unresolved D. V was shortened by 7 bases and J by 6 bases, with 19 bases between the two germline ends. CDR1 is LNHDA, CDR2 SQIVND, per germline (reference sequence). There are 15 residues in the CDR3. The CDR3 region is CASTPFLSMTNIQYF. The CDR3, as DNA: TGTGCCAGTACCCCGTTCCTAAGTATGACAAACATTCAGTACTTC. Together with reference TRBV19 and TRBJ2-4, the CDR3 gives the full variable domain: DGGITQSPKYLFRKEGQNVTLSCEQNLNHDAMYWYRQDPGQGLRLIYYSQIVNDFQKGDIAEGYSVSREKKESFPLTVTSAQKNPTAFYLCASTPFLSMTNIQYFGAGTRLSVL.

The CDR3 nucleotides read TGTGCCATAAGATCCGGGACCGGTGGGACAGATACGCAGTATTTT. It codes for CAIRSGTGGTDTQYF. This rearrangement joins TRBV10-3 to TRBJ2-3; D assignment may be TRBD1 or TRBD2 (5 bases each). Trimming took 9 bases from V and 3 from J, leaving 19 bases between them. Germline V gene sequence: CDR1 ENHRY, CDR2 SYGVKD. The CDR3 is 15 residues long.

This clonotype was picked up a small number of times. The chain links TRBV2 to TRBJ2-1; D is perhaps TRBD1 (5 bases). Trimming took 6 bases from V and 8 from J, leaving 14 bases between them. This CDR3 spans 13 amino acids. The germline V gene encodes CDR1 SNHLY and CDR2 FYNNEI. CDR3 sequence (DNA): TGTGCCAGCAGAGAGACAGCAAGCCATGAGCAGTTCTTC. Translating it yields CASRETASHEQFF.

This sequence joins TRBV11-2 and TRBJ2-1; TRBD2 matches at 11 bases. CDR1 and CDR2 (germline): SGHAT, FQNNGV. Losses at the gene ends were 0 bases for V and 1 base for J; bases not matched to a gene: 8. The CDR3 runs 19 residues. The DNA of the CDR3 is TGTGCCAGCAGCTTAGATGCGACTAGCGGGACTCTTTCCTACAATGAGCAGTTCTTC. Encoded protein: CASSLDATSGTLSYNEQFF. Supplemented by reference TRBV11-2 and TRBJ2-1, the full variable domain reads EAGVAQSPRYKIIEKRQSVAFWCNPISGHATLYWYQQILGQGPKLLIQFQNNGVVDDSQLPKDRFSAERLKGVDSTLKIQPAKLEDSAVYLCASSLDATSGTLSYNEQFFGPGTRLTVL.

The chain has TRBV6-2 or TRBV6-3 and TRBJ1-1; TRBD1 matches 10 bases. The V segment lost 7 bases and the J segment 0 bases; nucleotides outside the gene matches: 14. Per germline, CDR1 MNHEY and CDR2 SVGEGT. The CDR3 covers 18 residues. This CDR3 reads CASIRLWTGGTLNTEAFF. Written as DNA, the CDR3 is TGTGCCAGCATTCGACTCTGGACAGGGGGGACATTGAACACTGAAGCTTTCTTT.

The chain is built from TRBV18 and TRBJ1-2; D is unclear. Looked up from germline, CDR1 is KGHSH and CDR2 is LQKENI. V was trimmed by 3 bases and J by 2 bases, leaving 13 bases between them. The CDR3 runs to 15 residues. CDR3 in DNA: TGTGCCAGCTCACCCTCCGAGACAAAGAACTATGGCTACACCTTC. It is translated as CASSPSETKNYGYTF.

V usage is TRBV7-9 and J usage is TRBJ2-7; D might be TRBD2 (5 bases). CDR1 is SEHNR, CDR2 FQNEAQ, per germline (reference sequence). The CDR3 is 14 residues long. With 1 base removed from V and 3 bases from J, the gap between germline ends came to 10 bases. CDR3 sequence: CASSLVPGNYEQYF. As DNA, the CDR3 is TGTGCCAGCAGCTTAGTTCCGGGGAACTACGAGCAGTACTTC.

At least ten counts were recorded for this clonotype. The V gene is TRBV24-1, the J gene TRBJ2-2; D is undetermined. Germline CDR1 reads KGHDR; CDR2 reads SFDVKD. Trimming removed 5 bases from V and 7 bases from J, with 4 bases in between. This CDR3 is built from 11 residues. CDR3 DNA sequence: TGTGCCACCAGTGTCGGCGGGGAGCTGTTTTTT. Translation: CATSVGGELFF.

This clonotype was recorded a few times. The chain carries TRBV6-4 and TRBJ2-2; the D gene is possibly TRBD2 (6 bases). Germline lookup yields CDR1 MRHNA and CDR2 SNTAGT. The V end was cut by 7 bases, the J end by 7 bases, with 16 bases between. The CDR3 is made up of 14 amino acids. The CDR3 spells CASNGTFRGGELFF. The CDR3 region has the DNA TGTGCCAGCAATGGGACTTTTCGAGGCGGGGAGCTGTTTTTT.

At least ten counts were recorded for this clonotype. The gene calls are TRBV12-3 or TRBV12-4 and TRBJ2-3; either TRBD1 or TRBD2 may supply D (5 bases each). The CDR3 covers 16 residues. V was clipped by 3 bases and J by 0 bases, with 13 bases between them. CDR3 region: CASSFSGGLSTDTQYF. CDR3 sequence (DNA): TGTGCCAGCAGTTTTTCTGGGGGTCTTAGCACAGATACGCAGTATTTT.

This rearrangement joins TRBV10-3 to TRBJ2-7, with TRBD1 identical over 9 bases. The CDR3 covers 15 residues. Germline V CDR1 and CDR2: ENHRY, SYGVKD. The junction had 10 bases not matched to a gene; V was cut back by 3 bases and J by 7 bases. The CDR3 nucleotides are TGTGCCATCAGTGAATTTGGGACAGGGAGGGGAGAGCAGTACTTC. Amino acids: CAISEFGTGRGEQYF.

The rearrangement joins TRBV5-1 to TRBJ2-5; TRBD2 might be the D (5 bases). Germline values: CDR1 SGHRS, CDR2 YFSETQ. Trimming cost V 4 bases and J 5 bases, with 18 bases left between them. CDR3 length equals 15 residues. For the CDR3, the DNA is TGCGCCAGCAGCAACGGGAATCAGAGGCTCGAGACCCAGTACTTC. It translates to CASSNGNQRLETQYF.